The 11 T cell receptor beta chains reported below all come from one sample, sequenced in a study of beta chain features in type 1 diabetes. Isolated RNA was reverse transcribed in full, so expressed TCRB transcripts were sequenced. Some clones are missing from TCRdb's copy, which holds only in-frame ones; the method was immunoSEQ multiplex PCR. The table lists about 220,000 clones, 11% of them singletons, with 1% to 1.5% in the top ten. Sequences were obtained from central memory CD4+ T cells from blood. Receptor source: a man younger than 30 in good health.

This clone was seen ten or more times. The genes are TRBV28 and TRBJ2-4, with D perhaps matching TRBD1 (5 bases). The V and J ends lost 5 bases and 2 bases respectively, with 10 bases between them. The germline V gene encodes CDR1 MDHEN and CDR2 SYDVKM. The CDR3 extends over 14 amino acids. The CDR3 here is CASSPRVSKNIQYF. CDR3 bases: TGTGCCAGCAGTCCCAGGGTTTCCAAAAACATTCAGTACTTC. The entire variable domain, with the rest obtained from reference TRBV28 and TRBJ2-4, is as follows: DVKVTQSSRYLVKRTGEKVFLECVQDMDHENMFWYRQDPGLGLRLIYFSYDVKMKEKGDIPEGYSVSREKKERFSLILESASTNQTSMYLCASSPRVSKNIQYFGAGTRLSVL.

Ten or more counts support this clone. The DNA of the CDR3 is TGTGCCAGCAGCTCTTACAACATTTATGGCTACACCTTC. It yields the protein CASSSYNIYGYTF. The V and J genes are TRBV7-9 and TRBJ1-2; no firm D call. Germline V CDR1 and CDR2: SEHNR, FQNEAQ (reference sequence). V was trimmed by 4 bases and J by 5 bases, leaving 11 bases between them. CDR3 length: 13 amino acids. The full variable domain, completed using reference TRBV7-9 and TRBJ1-2, is DTGVSQNPRHKITKRGQNVTFRCDPISEHNRLYWYRQTLGQGPEFLTYFQNEAQLEKSRLLSDRFSAERPKGSFSTLEIQRTEQGDSAMYLCASSSYNIYGYTFGSGTRLTVV.

As for this clone: Distinct nucleotide sequences in the sample also encode this CDR3. J is TRBJ2-5 and V is TRBV18; 10 nucleotides agree with TRBD1. With 4 bases clipped from V and 4 bases from J, the junction kept 3 bases outside the gene matches. CDR1 is KGHSH and CDR2 is LQKENI in the germline V gene. The CDR3 runs to 14 residues. CDR3 loop: CASSQGQGIETQYF. The DNA for the CDR3 is TGTGCCAGCTCACAGGGACAGGGGATAGAGACCCAGTACTTC.

The sample holds a few counts of this clone. This chain joins TRBV30 and TRBJ2-1, with D possibly TRBD2 on 5 matching bases. Trimming took 3 bases from V and 10 from J, leaving 10 bases between them. Germline V lookup: CDR1 GTSNPN, CDR2 SVGIG (reference sequence). CDR3 size: 11 residues. CDR3 DNA sequence: TGTGCCTGGAGCGGCGGGTGGGAGCAGTTCTTC. It encodes CAWSGGWEQFF.

About this clone itself: The junction differs from germline at one of its ends, possibly a read error. The V call is TRBV5-4, the J call TRBJ2-5; the D call may be TRBD1 or TRBD2 (5 bases each). Germline values: CDR1 SGHNT, CDR2 YYREEE (reference sequence). The CDR3 has 15 amino acids. This CDR3 reads CASSRDRAARETQYF. The CDR3 DNA reads TGCGCCAGCAGCCGAGACAGAGCGGCCCGGGAGACCCAGTACTTC.

The V gene is TRBV19, the J gene TRBJ2-7; 7 nucleotides align to TRBD1. Trimming at V came to 5 bases and at J to 4 bases, leaving 5 bases not matched to a gene. This CDR3 has 13 residues. Germline values: CDR1 LNHDA, CDR2 SQIVND (reference sequence). The CDR3 is CASSVMDRYEQYF. CDR3 nucleotide sequence: TGTGCCAGTAGTGTCATGGACAGGTACGAGCAGTACTTC.

V gene TRBV18 combines with J gene TRBJ2-2, with 11 bases fitting TRBD1. CDR3 length: 16 residues. Germline V gene sequence: CDR1 KGHSH, CDR2 LQKENI. The junction had 3 bases not matched to a gene; V was cut back by 3 bases and J by 3 bases. The CDR3 spells CASSPRTGGDTGELFF. The CDR3 DNA sequence: TGTGCCAGCTCACCTCGGACAGGGGGCGACACCGGGGAGCTGTTTTTT.

The chain uses TRBV21-1 and TRBJ2-3; no DNA check was done on the table's D call, TRBD2. TRBV21-1 is described as a pseudogene. The CDR3 spans 16 residues. This chain's CDR3 is CASSKGLEGGTDTQYF. CDR3 bases: TGTGCCAGCAGCAAAGGTCTAGAGGGGGGGACAGATACGCAGTATTTT.

The rearrangement uses TRBV5-1 and TRBJ1-2; no reliable D call. CDR1 is SGHRS and CDR2 is YFSETQ in the germline V gene. Between the trimmed V and J ends, which lost 0 bases and 7 bases, there was a span of 13 bases. The CDR3 loop spans 14 amino acids. Here the CDR3 DNA reads TGCGCCAGCAGCTTGGAGAAGGGCCCGGCTGGCTACACCTTC. Protein: CASSLEKGPAGYTF.

The chain couples TRBV4-2 to TRBJ2-5, with TRBD2 identical over 7 bases. This CDR3 contains 15 residues. Germline V CDR1 and CDR2: LGHNA, YNFKEQ. J lost 11 bases, V lost 1 base, and 13 bases had no gene match. The CDR3 sequence: CASSQGASGGPEQYF. CDR3 coding DNA: TGTGCCAGCAGCCAAGGTGCTAGCGGAGGCCCAGAGCAGTACTTC.

Here the CDR3 reads CASSFPGGLGDTQYF. The CDR3 bases are TGTGCCAGCAGTTTCCCCGGGGGGCTGGGTGATACGCAGTATTTT. The chain couples TRBV6-5 to TRBJ2-3; D might be TRBD2 (7 bases). V lost 4 bases and J 6 bases, leaving 17 bases between the germline ends. This CDR3 spans 15 amino acids. In germline, CDR1 is MNHEY, CDR2 SVGAGI.